This TCR beta chain was identified during a study of blood T cells in healthy people across ages. Donors were systemically healthy Caucasian individuals from Russia aged 6 to 90 years. It was around 10 milliliters of peripheral blood that were drawn from each donor. A second about 7 to 12 cycle PCR used barcoded and J-beta primers. Every cDNA molecule carried a tag from a template-switch adaptor bearing 12 random nucleotides. There were at least 3 million CDR3-containing paired-end reads obtained from each sample. TCRdb re-derived calls from the 5' RACE reads in MiXCR, one entry per CDR3 protein. Among hundreds of thousands of distinct CDR3 sequences listed, about 56% were seen once. The V gene lost 5 bases and the J gene lost 5 bases, with 12 bases spanning the gap. Per germline, CDR1 SGHAT and CDR2 FQDESV (reference sequence). The CDR3 loop spans 13 amino acids.

The sequence came from a man aged 40-50 years in good health. The sequencing sample was made of blood. The genes are TRBV11-1 and TRBJ1-1; possible D gene TRBD1, 5 bases. The chain's CDR3 is CASSLYRGTEAFF. CDR3 DNA sequence: TGTGCCAGCAGCCTCTACCGGGGGACTGAAGCTTTCTTT.